This T cell receptor beta chain stems from a study of CD8+CD57+ T cells in acquired aplastic anemia. Study outcomes and limitations: Controls and patients did not differ significantly in CD8+ Simpson's diversity.

The TCR beta profiling, which covered VDJ combination and CDR3 sequence, was carried out using genomic DNA as the template. TCRdb processed the reads anew with MiXCR; each CDR3 protein has one entry. The repertoire includes fewer than 300,000 distinct CDR3 sequences, approximately 86% of them detected once, and 35% to 50% sits in the top ten. Germline V lookup: CDR1 ENHRY, CDR2 SYGVKD. CDR3 length equals 15 residues. V lost 5 bases to trimming and J lost 3 bases; unmatched junction nucleotides: 9. Patients chosen for sequencing had CD8+CD57+ cells that had expanded, as shown by flow cytometry. All patients were therapy-naive when blood was sampled. Notes on this clonotype: Its antigen remains unidentified. A much more abundant neighbour one base away suggests this may be a read error.

This TCR was sampled from a human donor with aplastic anemia. V and J are TRBV10-3 and TRBJ2-5; 7 positions agree with TRBD2. Sequenced material: sorted CD4+, CD8+, or CD8+CD57+ T cells (not recorded which) from PBMCs. The CDR3 region is CAISLWGGTKETQYF. Here the CDR3 DNA reads TGTGCCATCAGTTTATGGGGGGGGACTAAAGAGACCCAGTACTTC.